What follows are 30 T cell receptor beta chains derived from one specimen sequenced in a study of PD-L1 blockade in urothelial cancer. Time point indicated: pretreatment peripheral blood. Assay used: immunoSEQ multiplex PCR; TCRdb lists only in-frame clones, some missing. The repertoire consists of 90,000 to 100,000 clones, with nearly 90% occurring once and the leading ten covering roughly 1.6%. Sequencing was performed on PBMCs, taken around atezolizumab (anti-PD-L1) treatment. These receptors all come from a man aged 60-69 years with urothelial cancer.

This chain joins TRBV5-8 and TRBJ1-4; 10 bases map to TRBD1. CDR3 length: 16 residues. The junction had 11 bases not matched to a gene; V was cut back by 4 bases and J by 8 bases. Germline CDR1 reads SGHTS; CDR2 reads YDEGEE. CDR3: CASSTGRDRGHEKLFF. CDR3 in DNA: TGTGCCAGCAGCACCGGAAGGGACAGGGGACACGAAAAACTGTTTTTT.

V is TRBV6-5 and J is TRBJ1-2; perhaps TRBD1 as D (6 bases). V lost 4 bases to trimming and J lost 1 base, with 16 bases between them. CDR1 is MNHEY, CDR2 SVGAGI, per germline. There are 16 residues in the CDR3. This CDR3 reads CASSWGGGGNNYGYTF. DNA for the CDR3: TGTGCCAGCAGTTGGGGGGGCGGGGGTAATAACTATGGCTACACCTTC.

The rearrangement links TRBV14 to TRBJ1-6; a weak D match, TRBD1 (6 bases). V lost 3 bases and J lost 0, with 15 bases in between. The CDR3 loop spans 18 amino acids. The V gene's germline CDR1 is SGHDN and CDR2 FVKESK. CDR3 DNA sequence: TGTGCCAGCAGCCATCGAACAGGGCGAAGCTCCTATAATTCACCCCTCCACTTT. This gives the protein CASSHRTGRSSYNSPLHF. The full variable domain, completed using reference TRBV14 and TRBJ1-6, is EAGVTQFPSHSVIEKGQTVTLRCDPISGHDNLYWYRRVMGKEIKFLLHFVKESKQDESGMPNNRFLAERTGGTYSTLKVQPAELEDSGVYFCASSHRTGRSSYNSPLHFGNGTRLTVT.

The CDR3 spells CASSRDNQETQYF. Written as DNA, the CDR3 is TGTGCCAGTTCCCGGGACAACCAAGAGACCCAGTACTTC. The V and J genes are TRBV11-2 and TRBJ2-5, with a tentative D call TRBD1 (6 bases). Trimming took 9 bases from V and 0 from J, leaving 11 bases between them. The CDR3 sequence is 13 residues long. Germline-derived CDR1 and CDR2 are SGHAT and FQNNGV.

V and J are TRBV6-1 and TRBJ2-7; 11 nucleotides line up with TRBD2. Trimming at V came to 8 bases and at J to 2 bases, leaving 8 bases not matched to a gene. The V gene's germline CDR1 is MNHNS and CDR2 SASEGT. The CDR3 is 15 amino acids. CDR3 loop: CASQFTSGSPYEQYF. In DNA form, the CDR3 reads TGTGCCAGCCAATTCACTAGCGGGAGTCCCTACGAGCAGTACTTC.

Here the CDR3 DNA reads TGTGCCAGCAGACCCCCAGGGAGCGGGAGAGACAATGAGCAGTTCTTC. As protein: CASRPPGSGRDNEQFF. J is TRBJ2-1 and V is TRBV7-2, with TRBD2 matching 8 bases. CDR3 size: 16 residues. V trimming: 6 bases; J trimming: 5 bases; junction bases outside the gene matches: 12. Looked up from germline, CDR1 is SGHTA and CDR2 is FQGNSA.

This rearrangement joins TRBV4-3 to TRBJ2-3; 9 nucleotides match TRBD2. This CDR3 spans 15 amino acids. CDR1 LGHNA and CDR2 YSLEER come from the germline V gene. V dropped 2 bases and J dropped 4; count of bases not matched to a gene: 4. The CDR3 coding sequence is TGCGCCAGCAGCCAATTTCAGCGGGGGGCAGATACGCAGTATTTT. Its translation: CASSQFQRGADTQYF.

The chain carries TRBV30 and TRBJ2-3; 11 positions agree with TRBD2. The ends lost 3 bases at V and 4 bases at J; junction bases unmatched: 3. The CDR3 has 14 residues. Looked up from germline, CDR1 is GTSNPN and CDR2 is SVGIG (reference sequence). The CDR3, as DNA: TGTGCCTGGAGGCTAGCGGGAGGTTCAGATACGCAGTATTTT. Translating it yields CAWRLAGGSDTQYF.

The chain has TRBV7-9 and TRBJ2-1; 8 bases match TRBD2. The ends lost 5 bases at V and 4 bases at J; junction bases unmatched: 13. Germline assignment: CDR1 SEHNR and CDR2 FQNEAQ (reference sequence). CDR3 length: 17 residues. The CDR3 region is CASSRRGGGGRYNEQFF. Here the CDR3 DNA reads TGTGCCAGCAGCCGTAGGGGGGGAGGCGGGAGGTACAATGAGCAGTTCTTC.

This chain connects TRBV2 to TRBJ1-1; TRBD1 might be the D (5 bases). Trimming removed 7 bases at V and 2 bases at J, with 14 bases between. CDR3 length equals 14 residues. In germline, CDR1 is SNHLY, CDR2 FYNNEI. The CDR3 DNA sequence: TGTGCCAGCACCCTGGTGGGGGGTAACACTGAAGCTTTCTTT. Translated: CASTLVGGNTEAFF.

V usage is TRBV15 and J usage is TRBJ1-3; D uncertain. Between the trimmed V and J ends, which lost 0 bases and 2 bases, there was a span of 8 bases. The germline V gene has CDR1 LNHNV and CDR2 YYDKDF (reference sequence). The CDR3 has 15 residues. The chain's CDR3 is CATSRDPTTGNTIYF. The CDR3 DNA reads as TGTGCCACCAGCAGAGATCCGACAACTGGAAACACCATATATTTT.

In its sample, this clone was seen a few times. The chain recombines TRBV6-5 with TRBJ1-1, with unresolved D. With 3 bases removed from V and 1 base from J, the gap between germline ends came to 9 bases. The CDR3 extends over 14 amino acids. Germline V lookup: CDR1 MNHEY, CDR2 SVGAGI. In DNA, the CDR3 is TGTGCCAGCAGTTATACACAGCAGAACACTGAAGCTTTCTTT. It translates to CASSYTQQNTEAFF.

Here the CDR3 DNA reads TGTGCCAGCAGCTTAAGGTCCGGGACTAGCGTTCAATCCTACAATGAGCAGTTCTTC. Translated: CASSLRSGTSVQSYNEQFF. The chain carries TRBV11-2 and TRBJ2-1; 10 bases match TRBD2. The CDR3 consists of 19 residues. V was clipped by 2 bases and J by 1 base; unmatched bases: 11. CDR1 is SGHAT, CDR2 FQNNGV, per germline. The variable domain in full, completed from reference TRBV11-2 and TRBJ2-1, reads EAGVAQSPRYKIIEKRQSVAFWCNPISGHATLYWYQQILGQGPKLLIQFQNNGVVDDSQLPKDRFSAERLKGVDSTLKIQPAKLEDSAVYLCASSLRSGTSVQSYNEQFFGPGTRLTVL.

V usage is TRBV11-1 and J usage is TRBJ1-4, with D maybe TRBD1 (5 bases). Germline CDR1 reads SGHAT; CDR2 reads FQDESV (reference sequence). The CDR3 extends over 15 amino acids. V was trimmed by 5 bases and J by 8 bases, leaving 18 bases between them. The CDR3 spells CASSPAGQKGEKLFF. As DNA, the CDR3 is TGTGCCAGCAGCCCCGCCGGGCAGAAGGGGGAAAAACTGTTTTTT.

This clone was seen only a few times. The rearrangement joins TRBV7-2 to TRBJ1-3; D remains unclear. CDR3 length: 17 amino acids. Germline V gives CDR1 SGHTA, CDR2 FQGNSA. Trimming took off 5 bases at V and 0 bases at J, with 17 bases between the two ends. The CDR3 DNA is TGTGCCAGCAGCCCCAGCCGCGGGTCCAGCTCTGGAAACACCATATATTTT. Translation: CASSPSRGSSSGNTIYF.

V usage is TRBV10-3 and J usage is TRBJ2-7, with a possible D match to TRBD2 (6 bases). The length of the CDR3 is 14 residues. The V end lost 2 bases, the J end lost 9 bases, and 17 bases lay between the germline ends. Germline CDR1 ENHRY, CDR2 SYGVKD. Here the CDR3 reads CAISETQPGVRQYF. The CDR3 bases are TGTGCCATCAGTGAGACTCAACCGGGGGTCCGGCAGTACTTC.

Written as DNA, the CDR3 is TGTGCCAGCAGTTCCGCACAGGGAGACAATCAGCCCCAGCATTTT. Translated: CASSSAQGDNQPQHF. This chain joins TRBV27 and TRBJ1-5; a possible D gene is TRBD1 (6 bases). CDR1 and CDR2 (germline): MNHEY, SMNVEV (reference sequence). Deletions cut 4 bases from V and 3 bases from J, with 13 bases between. The CDR3 consists of 15 residues.

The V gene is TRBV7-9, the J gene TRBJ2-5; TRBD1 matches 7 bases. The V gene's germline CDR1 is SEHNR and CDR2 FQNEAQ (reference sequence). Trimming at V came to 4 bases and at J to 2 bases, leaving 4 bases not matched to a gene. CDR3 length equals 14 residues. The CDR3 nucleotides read TGTGCCAGCAGCTCCGGGACAGATCAAGAGACCCAGTACTTC. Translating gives CASSSGTDQETQYF.

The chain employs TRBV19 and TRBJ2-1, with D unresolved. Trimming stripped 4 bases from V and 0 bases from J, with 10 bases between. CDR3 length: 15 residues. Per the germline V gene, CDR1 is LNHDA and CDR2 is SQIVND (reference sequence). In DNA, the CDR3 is TGTGCCAGTAGTACAGTTATCTCCTCCTACAATGAGCAGTTCTTC. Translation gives CASSTVISSYNEQFF.

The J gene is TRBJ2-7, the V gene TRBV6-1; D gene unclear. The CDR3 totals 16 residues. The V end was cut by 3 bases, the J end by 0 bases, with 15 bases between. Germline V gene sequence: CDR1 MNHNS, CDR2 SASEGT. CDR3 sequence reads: CASSDLRYGASYEQYF. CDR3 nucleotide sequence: TGTGCCAGCAGTGATTTGAGGTACGGAGCCTCCTACGAGCAGTACTTC.

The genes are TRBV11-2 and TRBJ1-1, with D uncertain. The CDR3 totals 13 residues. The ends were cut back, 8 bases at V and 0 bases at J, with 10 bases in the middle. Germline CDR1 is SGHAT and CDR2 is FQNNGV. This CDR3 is CASRNEMNTEAFF. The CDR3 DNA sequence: TGTGCCAGCCGAAATGAGATGAACACTGAAGCTTTCTTT.

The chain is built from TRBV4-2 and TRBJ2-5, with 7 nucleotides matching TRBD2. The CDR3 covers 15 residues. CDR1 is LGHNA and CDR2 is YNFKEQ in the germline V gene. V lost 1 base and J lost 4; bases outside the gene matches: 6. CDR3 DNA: TGTGCCAGCAGCCAAGCGGGGGGACTCCGAGAGACCCAGTACTTC. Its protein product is CASSQAGGLRETQYF.

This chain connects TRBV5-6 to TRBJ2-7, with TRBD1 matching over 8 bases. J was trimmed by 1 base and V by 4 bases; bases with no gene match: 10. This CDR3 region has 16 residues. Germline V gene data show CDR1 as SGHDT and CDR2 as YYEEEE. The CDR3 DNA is TGTGCCAGCAGCGGACTCCCGGGACAGGTATCCTACGAGCAGTACTTC. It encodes CASSGLPGQVSYEQYF.

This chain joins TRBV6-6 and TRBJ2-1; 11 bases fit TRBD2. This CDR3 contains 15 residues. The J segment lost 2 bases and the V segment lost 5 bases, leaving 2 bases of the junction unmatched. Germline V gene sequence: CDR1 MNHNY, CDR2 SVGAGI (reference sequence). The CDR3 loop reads CASSIAGGTYNEQFF. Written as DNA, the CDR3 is TGTGCCAGCAGTATAGCGGGAGGGACCTACAATGAGCAGTTCTTC.

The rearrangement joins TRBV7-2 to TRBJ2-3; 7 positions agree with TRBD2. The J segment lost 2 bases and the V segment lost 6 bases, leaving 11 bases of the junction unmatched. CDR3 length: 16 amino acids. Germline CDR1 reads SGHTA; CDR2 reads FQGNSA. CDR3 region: CASRGFAGESTDTQYF. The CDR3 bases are TGTGCCAGCAGAGGGTTCGCGGGGGAATCCACAGATACGCAGTATTTT.

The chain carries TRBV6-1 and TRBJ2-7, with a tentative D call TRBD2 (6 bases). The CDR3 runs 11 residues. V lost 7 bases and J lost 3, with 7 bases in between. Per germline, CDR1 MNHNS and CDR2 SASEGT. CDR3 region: CASNGGYEQYF. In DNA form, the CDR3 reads TGTGCCAGCAACGGGGGCTACGAGCAGTACTTC.

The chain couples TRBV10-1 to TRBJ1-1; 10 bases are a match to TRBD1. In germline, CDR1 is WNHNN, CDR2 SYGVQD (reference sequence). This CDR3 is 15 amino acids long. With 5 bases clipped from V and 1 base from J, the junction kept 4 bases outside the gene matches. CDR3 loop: CASSWDRGRNTEAFF. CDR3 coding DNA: TGCGCCAGCAGTTGGGACAGGGGAAGGAACACTGAAGCTTTCTTT.

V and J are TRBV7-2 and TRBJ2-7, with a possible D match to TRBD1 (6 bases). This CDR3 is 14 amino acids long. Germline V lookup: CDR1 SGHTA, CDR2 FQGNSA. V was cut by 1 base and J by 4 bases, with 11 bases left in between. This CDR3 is CASSLVEGGYEQYF. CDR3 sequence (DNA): TGTGCCAGCAGCTTAGTTGAAGGGGGTTACGAGCAGTACTTC.

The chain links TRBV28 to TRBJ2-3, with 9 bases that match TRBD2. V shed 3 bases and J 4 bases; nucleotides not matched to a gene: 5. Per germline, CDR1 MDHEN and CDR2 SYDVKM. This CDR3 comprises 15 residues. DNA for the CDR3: TGTGCCAGCAGTTTTACGGGACTAGCATCAGATACGCAGTATTTT. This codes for CASSFTGLASDTQYF. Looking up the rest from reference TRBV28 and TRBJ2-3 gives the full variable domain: DVKVTQSSRYLVKRTGEKVFLECVQDMDHENMFWYRQDPGLGLRLIYFSYDVKMKEKGDIPEGYSVSREKKERFSLILESASTNQTSMYLCASSFTGLASDTQYFGPGTRLTVL.

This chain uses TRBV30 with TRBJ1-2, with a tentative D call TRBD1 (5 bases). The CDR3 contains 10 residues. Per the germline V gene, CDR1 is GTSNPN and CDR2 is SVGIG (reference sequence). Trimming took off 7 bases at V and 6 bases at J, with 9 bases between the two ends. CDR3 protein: CAYDRNGYTF. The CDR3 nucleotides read TGTGCCTACGACAGAAATGGCTACACCTTC.